This T cell receptor (beta chain) was sequenced during a study of T cell clonality in common variable immunodeficiency. Sequencing was performed with immunoSEQ multiplex PCR; in TCRdb, only in-frame clones are kept and a portion is missing. Listed for the sample are approximately 44,000 clones, none seen a single time. Overall study results and limits: Links between repertoire features and CVID complications were heterogeneity-limited. Compared with healthy controls, CVID subjects showed increased TCRbeta clonality, mostly in about a third.

The germline V gene has CDR1 GTSNPN and CDR2 SVGIG (reference sequence). The CDR3 runs 12 residues. V lost 5 bases and J 0 bases, leaving 7 bases between the germline ends. In this sample, this clone turned up many times. Its specificity is unknown. With the read ending 3 residues before the CDR3 end, the germline J gene is used to fill in that end. Sequencing was performed on peripheral blood mononuclear cells. The sequence was collected from a person aged 18 to 70 in good health. The chain employs TRBV30 and TRBJ1-2; no definite D call. Here the CDR3 reads CAWFHPNYGYTF. The DNA read from the CDR3 is TGTGCCTGGTTTCATCCTAACTATGGC.